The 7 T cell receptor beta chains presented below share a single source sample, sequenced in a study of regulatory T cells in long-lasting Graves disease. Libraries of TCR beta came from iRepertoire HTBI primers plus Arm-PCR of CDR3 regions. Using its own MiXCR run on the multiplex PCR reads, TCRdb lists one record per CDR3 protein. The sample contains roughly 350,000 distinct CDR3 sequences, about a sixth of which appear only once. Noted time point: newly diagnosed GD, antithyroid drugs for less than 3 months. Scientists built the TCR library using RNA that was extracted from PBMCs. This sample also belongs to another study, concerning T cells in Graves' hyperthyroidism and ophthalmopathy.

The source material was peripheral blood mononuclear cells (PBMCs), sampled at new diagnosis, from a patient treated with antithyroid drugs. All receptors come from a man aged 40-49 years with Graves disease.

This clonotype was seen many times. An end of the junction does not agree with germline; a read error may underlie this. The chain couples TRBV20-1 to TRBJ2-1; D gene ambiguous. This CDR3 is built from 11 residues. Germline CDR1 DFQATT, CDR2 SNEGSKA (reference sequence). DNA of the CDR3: TGCAGTGCTAGAGATTTAGGCTCCCTAATCTTC. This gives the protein CSARDLGSLIF.

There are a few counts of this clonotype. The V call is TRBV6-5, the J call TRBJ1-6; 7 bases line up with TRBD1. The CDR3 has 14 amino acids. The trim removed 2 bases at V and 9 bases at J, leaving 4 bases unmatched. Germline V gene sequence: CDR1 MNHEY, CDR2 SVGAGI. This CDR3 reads CASSYADRVSPLHF. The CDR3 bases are TGTGCCAGCAGTTACGCCGACAGGGTTTCACCCCTCCACTTT.

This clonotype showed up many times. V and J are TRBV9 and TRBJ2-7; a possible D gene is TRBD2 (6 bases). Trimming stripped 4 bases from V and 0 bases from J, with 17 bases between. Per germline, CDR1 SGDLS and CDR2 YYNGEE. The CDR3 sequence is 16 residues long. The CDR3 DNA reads TGTGCCAGCAGCCCCACCCCCGTTAGCGGCTCCTACGAGCAGTACTTC. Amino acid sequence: CASSPTPVSGSYEQYF.

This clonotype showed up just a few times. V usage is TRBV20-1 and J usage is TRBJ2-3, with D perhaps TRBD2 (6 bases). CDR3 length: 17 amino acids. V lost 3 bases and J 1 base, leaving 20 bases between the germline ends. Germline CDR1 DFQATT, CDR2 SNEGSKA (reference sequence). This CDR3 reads CSASPIRPERGTDTQYF. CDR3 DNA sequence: TGCAGTGCTAGCCCGATCAGACCCGAGCGGGGCACAGATACGCAGTATTTT.

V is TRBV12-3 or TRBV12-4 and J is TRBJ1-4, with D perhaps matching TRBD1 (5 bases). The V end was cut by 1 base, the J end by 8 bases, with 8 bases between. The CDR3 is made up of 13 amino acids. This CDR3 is CASSLGTHEKLFF. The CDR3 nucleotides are TGTGCCAGCAGTTTAGGGACACACGAAAAACTGTTTTTT.

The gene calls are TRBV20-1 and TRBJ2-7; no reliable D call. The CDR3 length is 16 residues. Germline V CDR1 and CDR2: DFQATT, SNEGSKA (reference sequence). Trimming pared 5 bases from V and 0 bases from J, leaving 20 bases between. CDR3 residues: CSAEEHGSLSSYEQYF. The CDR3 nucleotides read TGCAGTGCTGAGGAGCATGGCTCTCTGAGCTCCTACGAGCAGTACTTC.

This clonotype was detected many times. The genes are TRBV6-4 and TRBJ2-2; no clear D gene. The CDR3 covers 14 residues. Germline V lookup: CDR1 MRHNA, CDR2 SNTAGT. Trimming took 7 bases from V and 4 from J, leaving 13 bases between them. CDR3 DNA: TGTGCCAGCACATCGAGGCCCGGCACCGGGGAGCTGTTTTTT. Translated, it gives CASTSRPGTGELFF.